This TCR beta chain was obtained from a study of sequential checkpoint blockade in melanoma. Study-wide context: Arm A got nivolumab then ipilimumab; arm B the reverse, 1:1. TCRβ was sequenced from DNA of 91 pretreatment tumors. Whole-study results and caveats: Tumor T-cell fraction and clonality correlated with PD-L1 and CD8+ counts. Clinical benefit was about 30 times likelier when tumor T-cell fraction and clonality increased.

The CDR3 loop spans 15 amino acids. Trimming took off 4 bases at V and 7 bases at J, with 16 bases between the two ends. Germline loops: CDR1 MGHRA, CDR2 YSYEKL. This table comes from immunoSEQ multiplex PCR, and its TCRdb copy is limited to in-frame clones, with some not included. The sample records roughly 20,000 clones, roughly two thirds being singletons. Concerning this clone itself: Its cognate antigen is unknown.

Treatment: randomized to nivolumab then ipilimumab (arm A) or the reverse (arm B). This sample comprised tumor tissue (inferred from file names), obtained from a patient given nivolumab and ipilimumab in sequence. V gene TRBV4-1 combines with J gene TRBJ1-4; a weak D match, TRBD1 (6 bases). This sequence was found in a human donor with melanoma. DNA for the CDR3: TGCGCCAGCAGCCCCCTTGAGGGGGAAACTGAAAAACTGTTTTTT. This codes for CASSPLEGETEKLFF.